The 12 T cell receptor beta chains below all came from one sample that was sequenced in a study of cytomegalovirus exposure and HLA in healthy donors. 13 Jbeta primers and 60 Vbeta primers were used for the PCR. Generated by immunoSEQ multiplex PCR, the TCRdb table keeps only in-frame clones and is missing some. This table has some 180,000 clones, 65% to 90% appearing once. The sequencing sample was made of PBMCs. The origin of the receptors is a woman aged 50 to 65 in good health and CMV-seronegative.

This chain connects TRBV5-4 to TRBJ1-1; TRBD1 matches 7 bases. Germline values: CDR1 SGHNT, CDR2 YYREEE (reference sequence). V trimming: 0 bases; J trimming: 10 bases; junction bases outside the gene matches: 12. This CDR3 is built from 15 residues. The CDR3 protein is CASSLGITGDGGAFF. DNA for the CDR3: TGTGCCAGCAGCTTGGGAATAACAGGGGATGGCGGAGCTTTCTTT.

The V call is TRBV2, the J call TRBJ1-2, with TRBD1 matching over 7 bases. Germline V CDR1 and CDR2: SNHLY, FYNNEI. There are 16 residues in the CDR3. V lost 6 bases and J lost 4; bases outside the gene matches: 14. The CDR3 sequence is CASSYAGTANFYGYTF. For the CDR3, the DNA is TGTGCCAGCAGCTACGCCGGGACAGCCAACTTCTATGGCTACACCTTC.

The chain carries TRBV11-2 and TRBJ1-2; the D gene is possibly TRBD1 (5 bases). The CDR3 covers 14 residues. V was shortened by 2 bases and J by 7 bases, with 14 bases between the two germline ends. Germline V gene sequence: CDR1 SGHAT, CDR2 FQNNGV. CDR3 sequence (DNA): TGTGCCAGCAGCTTATTAAGGAGTGGGGCTGGCTACACCTTC. It specifies CASSLLRSGAGYTF.

This chain connects TRBV28 to TRBJ1-4, with TRBD1 matching 8 bases. Germline loops: CDR1 MDHEN, CDR2 SYDVKM. The CDR3 is made up of 13 amino acids. The CDR3 coding sequence is TGTGTATCGACGGACAGGGCAAATGAAAAACTGTTTTTT. Encoded protein: CVSTDRANEKLFF.

The CDR3 nucleotides read TGTGCCAACTCACCTACCGTACAGGAGAAAGAGGTCCCCGGCTACACCTTC. Its protein product is CANSPTVQEKEVPGYTF. The rearrangement joins TRBV2 to TRBJ1-2; possibly TRBD1 for D (5 bases). V lost 10 bases and J lost 8, with 32 bases in between. CDR1 and CDR2 (germline): SNHLY, FYNNEI. The length of the CDR3 is 17 residues.

The genes are TRBV28 and TRBJ2-3; maybe TRBD1 (5 bases). Germline CDR1 and CDR2: MDHEN and SYDVKM. The germline V and J ends were trimmed by 7 bases and 3 bases, with 14 bases remaining between them. The CDR3 loop spans 14 amino acids. The chain's CDR3 is CASTQGETTDTQYF. The CDR3 DNA follows: TGTGCCAGCACCCAAGGGGAAACAACAGATACGCAGTATTTT.

The table lists this clone with a few counts. The rearrangement joins TRBV7-9 to TRBJ1-4, with no clear D. The CDR3 has 15 amino acids. CDR1 is SEHNR, CDR2 FQNEAQ, per germline (reference sequence). V lost 5 bases and J 6 bases, leaving 16 bases between the germline ends. The CDR3 reads CASSSRRGNHEKLFF. The CDR3 DNA reads TGTGCCAGCAGCAGCAGACGGGGAAACCATGAAAAACTGTTTTTT.

The chain recombines TRBV12-5 with TRBJ1-2; 9 bases line up with TRBD1. With V trimmed by 6 bases and J by 0 bases, 14 bases remained unmatched. The CDR3 totals 18 residues. Germline V gives CDR1 LGHNT, CDR2 FRNRAP. In nucleotides, the CDR3 is TGTGCTAGTGGACACACAGGACAGGGGACGGGATCTAACTATGGCTACACCTTC. It specifies CASGHTGQGTGSNYGYTF.

The chain couples TRBV29-1 to TRBJ2-1; D gene uncertain. The CDR3 has 10 amino acids. The germline V gene encodes CDR1 SQVTM and CDR2 ANQGSEA. Trimming cost V 5 bases and J 6 bases, with 5 bases left between them. CDR3 sequence: CSVFGNEQFF. The CDR3 region has the DNA TGCAGCGTTTTCGGCAATGAGCAGTTCTTC.

The V gene is TRBV5-1, the J gene TRBJ2-7; possible D gene TRBD2, 5 bases. The V end lost 7 bases, the J end lost 2 bases, and 19 bases lay between the germline ends. The germline V gene has CDR1 SGHRS and CDR2 YFSETQ. The CDR3 contains 15 residues. The CDR3 loop is CASRSLKGEPYEQYF. The CDR3 region has the DNA TGCGCCAGCCGTTCCCTGAAGGGAGAGCCCTACGAGCAGTACTTC.

The chain is built from TRBV11-2 and TRBJ2-2; 8 bases fit TRBD1. Germline CDR1 reads SGHAT; CDR2 reads FQNNGV. Trimming took 0 bases from V and 3 from J; bases not matched to a gene: 9. The CDR3 loop spans 18 amino acids. In nucleotides, the CDR3 is TGTGCCAGCAGCTTAGATTTTCAGGGGGCGCTGGACACCGGGGAGCTGTTTTTT. It codes for CASSLDFQGALDTGELFF.

This clone was found a few times. The V and J genes are TRBV5-6 and TRBJ2-7; TRBD1 matches at 9 bases. Germline trimming cut 8 bases from V and 3 bases from J; bases unmatched to any gene: 3. Germline loops: CDR1 SGHDT, CDR2 YYEEEE. The CDR3 length is 12 residues. The DNA for the CDR3 is TGTGCCAGTGGACAGGGGAACTACGAGCAGTACTTC. It is translated as CASGQGNYEQYF.